This is a list of T cell receptor beta chains from one sample in a study of cytomegalovirus exposure and HLA in healthy donors. Profiled with immunoSEQ multiplex PCR; TCRdb holds only in-frame clones, not every one. Here the sample spans about 160,000 clones, more than 75% being singletons. Sequences were obtained from PBMCs. The receptors stem from a man between 18 and 29 years old in good health and CMV-seropositive. CDR3s include the opening cysteine and the closing phenylalanine or tryptophan. D genes are given only for firm matches. For some rows the clone size is stated as once, few or many, or as a class when expanded; others skip it.

v_call	clone_size	j_call	d_call	cdr3_nt	cdr3_aa
TRBV6-5	NA	TRBJ2-1	NA	TGTGCCAGCAGAGCCATGACAGGCTCCTACAATGAGCAGTTCTTC	CASRAMTGSYNEQFF
TRBV7-8	few	TRBJ2-1	NA	TGTGCCAGCAGCTTAGTGACAGGCCATGCAACGCCCAATGAGCAGTTCTTC	CASSLVTGHATPNEQFF
TRBV11-3	NA	TRBJ1-1	TRBD1	TGTGCCAGCAGTAACTCGGGACAGCGGAGGGGAACTGAAGCTTTCTTT	CASSNSGQRRGTEAFF
TRBV28	NA	TRBJ2-7	NA	TGTTCCAAGAAGAACGCGGCATACGAGCAGTACTTC	CSKKNAAYEQYF
TRBV27	many	TRBJ2-1	NA	TGTGCCAGCAGTGAAGGGCGGGCGGTCAATGAGCAGTTCTTC	CASSEGRAVNEQFF
TRBV5-1	NA	TRBJ1-1	TRBD1	TGCGCCAGCAGCTTACGACAGGGGGCGGCGAACACTGAAGCTTTCTTT	CASSLRQGAANTEAFF
TRBV7-9	NA	TRBJ1-5	NA	TGTGCCAGCAGCGACCAGACAGATCAGCCCCAGCATTTT	CASSDQTDQPQHF
TRBV2	NA	TRBJ2-2	NA	TGTGCCAGCAGGGGCAGGGTGAACACCGGGGAGCTGTTTTTT	CASRGRVNTGELFF
TRBV5-1	NA	TRBJ1-1	NA	TGCGCCAGCAGCTTGGTATTGGCCACTGAAGCTTTCTTT	CASSLVLATEAFF
TRBV5-1	NA	TRBJ2-6	NA	TGCGCCAGCAGCTTGGCCTACTCTGGGGCCAACGTCCTGACTTTC	CASSLAYSGANVLTF
TRBV7-9	NA	TRBJ2-3	NA	TGTGCCAGCAGGAGGAGCGGGCAAGATACGCAGTATTTT	CASRRSGQDTQYF
TRBV7-6	NA	TRBJ2-6	NA	TGTGCCAGCAGCTTATACAACGGGCCCTTTGGGGCCAACGGCCTGACTTTC	CASSLYNGPFGANGLTF
TRBV5-1	NA	TRBJ1-5	NA	TGCGCCAGCAGCTTAGGGGTTGGGGGCAATCAGCCCCAGCATTTT	CASSLGVGGNQPQHF
TRBV4-1	NA	TRBJ2-3	NA	TGCGCCAGCAGCCTGGGGCCTGCGACAGAAATAAGCACAGATACGCAGTATTTT	CASSLGPATEISTDTQYF
TRBV5-1	NA	TRBJ2-2	TRBD2	TGCGCCAGCACCCCGAGTATAGCGGGAGGGGACACCGGGGAGCTGTTTTTT	CASTPSIAGGDTGELFF
TRBV7-9	NA	TRBJ1-4	NA	TGTGCCAGCAGCGGAGGGACCGGCCCTAATGAAAAACTGTTTTTT	CASSGGTGPNEKLFF
TRBV19	once	TRBJ1-1	NA	TGTGCCAGTAGTCCGCTCGACAGGCTTAACACTGAAGCTTTCTTT	CASSPLDRLNTEAFF
TRBV4-3	NA	TRBJ1-1	NA	TGCGCCAGCAGGGGGGGGGCCTTGAACACTGAAGCTTTCTTT	CASRGGALNTEAFF
TRBV7-9	NA	TRBJ2-1	TRBD2	TGTGCCAGCAGCTTTCAGACTAGCGGGAGTTTCGATGAGCAGTTCTTC	CASSFQTSGSFDEQFF
TRBV29-1	NA	TRBJ2-1	TRBD2	TGCAGCGCCGTGTCGCCCCTAGCGGGGGCAGAGCAGTTCTTC	CSAVSPLAGAEQFF
TRBV2	NA	TRBJ2-1	TRBD2	TGTGCCAGCAGTGACCCGACTAGCGGGAGCTCCTACAATGAGCAGTTCTTC	CASSDPTSGSSYNEQFF
TRBV4-1	NA	TRBJ2-7	TRBD1	TGCGCCAGCAGCCAAGTAAACAGGGGGTCCTACGAGCAGTACTTC	CASSQVNRGSYEQYF
TRBV5-1	NA	TRBJ1-2	TRBD1	TGCGCCAGCAGCCCCGGACAGGGGGCGGTCTATGGCTACACCTTC	CASSPGQGAVYGYTF
TRBV30	NA	TRBJ1-6	TRBD1	TGTGCCTGGAGTGTGGGGACAGAGAATTCACCCCTCCACTTT	CAWSVGTENSPLHF
TRBV2	NA	TRBJ2-5	TRBD1	TGTGCCAGCAGGCCAGATCCGACAGGGCCAGAGACCCAGTACTTC	CASRPDPTGPETQYF
TRBV27	NA	TRBJ2-7	NA	TGTGCCAGCAGTCCCTCGCAACAGCTGAGCTCCTACGAGCAGTACTTC	CASSPSQQLSSYEQYF
TRBV30	NA	TRBJ1-6	TRBD1	TGTGCCTGGAGAAAAGTTGGGCAACAGGGGGCTAAGGGTTCACCCCTCCACTTT	CAWRKVGQQGAKGSPLHF
TRBV4-1	NA	TRBJ1-6	TRBD1	TGCGCCAGCAGCGCTGGACAGGGTATCTATAATTCACCCCTCCACTTT	CASSAGQGIYNSPLHF
TRBV6-6	NA	TRBJ2-5	NA	TGTGCCAGCAGTTGGGCTAGCGAAGAGACCCAGTACTTC	CASSWASEETQYF
TRBV6-6	NA	TRBJ2-7	TRBD2	TGTGCCAGCAGTCCGTCTAGCGGGGGGTTCTCCTACGAACAGTACTTC	CASSPSSGGFSYEQYF
TRBV29-1	NA	TRBJ1-1	NA	TGCAGCGTTGATCCAGTCAAGGGAGGTGAAGCTTTCTTT	CSVDPVKGGEAFF